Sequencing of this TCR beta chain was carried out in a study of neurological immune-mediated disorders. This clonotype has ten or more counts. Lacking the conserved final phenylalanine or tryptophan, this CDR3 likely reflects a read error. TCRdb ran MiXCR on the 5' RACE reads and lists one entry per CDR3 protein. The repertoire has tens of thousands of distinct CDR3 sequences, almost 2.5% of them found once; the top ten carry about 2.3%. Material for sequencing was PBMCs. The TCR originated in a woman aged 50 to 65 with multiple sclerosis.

CDR3 sequence: CSVDAGKNIQYC. In DNA, the CDR3 is TGCAGCGTCGATGCTGGCAAAAACATTCAGTACTGC. V usage is TRBV29-1 and J usage is TRBJ2-4; D not certain. The CDR3 covers 12 residues. The germline CDR1 and CDR2 sequences are SQVTM and ANQGSEA. Trimming removed 6 bases at V and 3 bases at J, with 9 bases between.